The entry below describes one TCR beta chain. Its antigen is not yet known. There are no base qualities to consult, and no much larger clone falls within one base. The sample belongs to a study of cytomegalovirus exposure and HLA in healthy donors listed by TCRdb under 2017. Notes on the research overall: An earlier analysis of roughly 500 of the donors reported 250 to 300 Gb of sequence data and more than 90 million unique TCR beta sequences from 190 million or so T cells. A separate validation cohort of 100 to 150 different subjects was used in addition to the 666-subject first cohort. Every discovery cohort repertoire had been produced on one sequencing platform. The study combined high-throughput TCR immunosequencing, statistical association of individual TCRs with disease status, and machine learning to predict cytomegalovirus infection status. Among around 400 genotyped donors of the cohort, an average of around 240,000 unique TCR beta nucleotide sequences was sequenced per donor, of which about 18% were non-productive. Genome-wide SNP genotypes for about 60% of the roughly 700 donors were used in a later genetic analysis, which treated that subset as a discovery cohort. Because of strong linkage in the cohort, roughly five DR-DQ haplotypes were treated as single units for association and clustering. Donor age, sex, ethnicity and CMV serostatus were compiled together with the repertoire data. An earlier analysis of fewer than 700 of the donors applied high-throughput TCR beta sequencing to assess whether each TCR beta V gene segment acted as functional or pseudogenic. Typing coverage differed by locus: A, B, C, DRB1 and DQB1 were typed in roughly 620-630 donors, DQA1 in about 500, DPA1 in roughly 590, and DPB1 in approximately 450. The study used immunosequencing to profile the T cell repertoires of approximately 640 subjects and linked those repertoires to cytomegalovirus serostatus. An early release that covered some 640 HLA-typed donors contained 300 to 350 gigabases of sequencing data and 75 million to 100 million unique TCR sequences. The aim of the study was to test whether cataloging public T cell receptors could identify signatures of past pathogen exposure. Of the approximately 400 genotyped donors, approximately 81% were placed in the genetic ancestry cluster associated with self-reported Caucasian donors. To study patterns of TCR occurrence, a later analysis re-analyzed previously published TCR beta repertoires from hundreds of donors and added high-resolution HLA genotyping. The later analysis used no new phenotypic data to find candidate immune exposures, relying instead on TCR beta sequences and their occurrence across donors. Class I and class II HLA loci were covered by the typing at four-digit resolution.

Unmatched junction bases come to 5, with V trimmed by 5 bases and J by 3 bases. CDR1 SGHNT and CDR2 YENEEA are derived from the germline V gene. The CDR3 runs 15 residues from the cysteine to the phenylalanine. Only CDR3 DNA is held: 45 bases, read in frame from base 1. Overall study results and their limits: A later genetic analysis reported fewer N-insertions in productive TCRs among donors in an Asian-associated ancestry cluster than the roughly 700-donor mean. The cohort was sequenced for TCR beta chains only, and without alpha or paired-chain data the features that could be detected were limited. V-gene and J-gene trimming of TCR beta chains was associated with a missense DCLRE1C variant in a later genetic analysis, and the association was replicated in an independent cohort. According to a later analysis, TCR association rates differed among HLA loci, with DRB1 alleles showing the most associated TCRs and HLA-C alleles showing the fewest. In both the original and validation cohorts, the classifier was reported to diagnose cytomegalovirus status with high specificity and sensitivity. According to the authors, the approach could potentially be generalized to other disease states and immunological phenotypes. Because some donors lacked HLA typing at each locus, the association tests relied only on the typed subset. Roughly uniform sequencing depth across donors was assumed in presence/absence analyses, although this assumption may not hold. A further reported finding was that TCR beta sequences accurately predicted the HLA-A and HLA-B alleles for most subjects in the first cohort. Across donors, most TCR sequences were observed very rarely, whereas some public TCRs were present in many individuals. Because counts were too low, about 18 rarely observed V segments, including chromosome 9 orphons, were left out of the earlier analysis of 587 of the donors. Most CMV-associated TCR beta chains appeared to be HLA-restricted in a later analysis, and the HLA associations seemed to be driven largely by CMV exposure. Broadly in line with IMGT annotations, most TCR beta V segments showed up in productive rearrangements about 87% or about 30% of the time in an earlier analysis of several hundred of the donors. In a later analysis, HLA-associated TCR beta chains were found to be more clonally expanded and to have lower generation probabilities than equally common non-associated chains. Strong co-occurrence of HLA alleles, especially DR and DQ, made assigning TCR associations to individual alleles difficult. According to a later analysis, parvovirus B19, influenza, CMV and Epstein-Barr virus appeared linked to several top co-occurrence clusters. Some IMGT-functional V segments, including TRBV6-2 and TRBV6-3, could not be distinguished by the 87-base-pair reads and were therefore excluded. In the study, some 180 TCR beta chains were listed as associated with cytomegalovirus. Three of the identified cytomegalovirus-associated TCR beta chains were confirmed in vitro to be specific for cytomegalovirus antigens. Specific HLA alleles were associated with roughly 16,000 TCR beta sequences at a false discovery rate of 0.05 in a later analysis. Correlated functional status among segregating V segments might be attributable to linkage disequilibrium, but an unknown experimental factor could not be ruled out. The only immune exposure information available for the cohort was CMV serostatus. A cluster of highly shared sequence variants was judged likely to represent a technical artifact of the sequencing pipeline.

In total, around 600 healthy bone marrow donors made up the cohort. At the time of sampling, all cohort members were nominally healthy, though unrecorded immune exposures were likely present. The donor was CMV seronegative and belonged to the group of 350 or so seronegative cohort members. Each donor provided a peripheral blood sample, and peripheral blood mononuclear cells were used for TCR beta sequencing. Genomic DNA extraction from the blood cell samples was performed with the Qiagen DNeasy Blood Extraction Kit. Library preparation used the immunoSEQ multiplex PCR assay. The multiplex PCR relied on a mix of 60 forward primers for TCR Vbeta segments and 13 reverse primers for TCR Jbeta segments. The CDR3 region of rearranged TCR beta genes was amplified from genomic DNA with a multiplex PCR assay. On the Illumina HiSeq System, the amplified TCR beta libraries were sequenced as 87-base-pair reads. In the authors' own workflow: A later analysis tallied about 77 million unique TCR beta chains across the 700 or so repertoires, and 10 million to 11 million of those chains were shared by two or more donors. To remove PCR and sequencing errors, raw reads were error-corrected and collapsed into unique sequences using a nearest-neighbor algorithm that merged closely related sequences. Alignment of CDR3 sequences to IMGT reference sequences was used to assign V, D and J gene segments. Each retained sequence needed at least a six-nucleotide match to both a V gene segment and a J gene segment. Rearrangements were classified as productive when the CDR3 lacked stop codons and remained in frame with V and J, and all other rearrangements were classified as non-productive. CDR3 was defined according to IMGT convention as the region running from the second conserved V-encoded cysteine to the conserved J-encoded phenylalanine. Sequences without an unambiguous match to a single V gene segment were excluded from the earlier analysis of several hundred of the donors. In an earlier analysis of some 590 of the donors, a V segment was called functional when productive rearrangements were above 56.7%, and segregating when the standard deviation between donors exceeded 5%. To diagnose cytomegalovirus status from the catalog of TCR beta chain sequences, a statistical classification framework was built. In a later analysis, V and J genes were assigned by comparing TCR nucleotide sequences against IMGT/GENE-DB human TR gene sequences. A later analysis assigned CDR3 sequences and most-parsimonious VDJ recombination scenarios with the TCRdist pipeline. In a later analysis, each TCR beta chain was defined by its CDR3 amino acid sequence together with its V-gene family, and reads without a unique V-gene family were excluded. In a later analysis, several hundred highly shared, low-generation-probability nucleotide sequences were removed to address suspected cross-contamination and a sequencing artifact. A later analysis calculated a clonal expansion index for each public chain from normalized within-repertoire ranks of inferred template counts. In a later analysis, generation probabilities were computed with a VDJ recombination model fitted to out-of-frame rearrangements, and the resulting probabilities were checked against IGoR. In a later analysis, TCR-TCR, TCR-HLA and TCR-CMV co-occurrence was scored with hypergeometric tests, and a repertoire-size bias correction was applied to TCR pairs. A later analysis estimated false discovery rates by permuting HLA or CMV assignments 20 times. A later analysis grouped co-occurring TCRs with DBSCAN, adding TCRdist sequence similarity when clustering within HLA-allele-positive subsets. Repertoires with fewer than 30,000 or more than 120,000 public chains were left out of co-occurrence clustering, as were several repertoires with anomalous nucleotide sharing. The immuneACCESS repertoire file appears here via TCRdb, limited to in-frame rearrangements. These files lack a portion of the clones; in checked studies, under half of the deficit traces to unresolved V genes, and the cause of the others is not known. D and trimming come from the DNA, and the V and J calls and clone size come from that table. The sample contains 160,000 or so clones, about three quarters of them found a single time. The ten top clones hold 4.5% to 6% of the sample.

This clonotype was sampled from a man in his forties in good health and CMV-seronegative. Here the chain combines TRBV11-3 and TRBJ2-7, with TRBD1 identical over 12 junction bases. The sequenced sample was PBMCs. CDR3 region: CASSHRDRGLYEQYF. The nucleotides are TGTGCCAGCAGCCATCGGGACAGGGGGCTCTACGAGCAGTACTTC.